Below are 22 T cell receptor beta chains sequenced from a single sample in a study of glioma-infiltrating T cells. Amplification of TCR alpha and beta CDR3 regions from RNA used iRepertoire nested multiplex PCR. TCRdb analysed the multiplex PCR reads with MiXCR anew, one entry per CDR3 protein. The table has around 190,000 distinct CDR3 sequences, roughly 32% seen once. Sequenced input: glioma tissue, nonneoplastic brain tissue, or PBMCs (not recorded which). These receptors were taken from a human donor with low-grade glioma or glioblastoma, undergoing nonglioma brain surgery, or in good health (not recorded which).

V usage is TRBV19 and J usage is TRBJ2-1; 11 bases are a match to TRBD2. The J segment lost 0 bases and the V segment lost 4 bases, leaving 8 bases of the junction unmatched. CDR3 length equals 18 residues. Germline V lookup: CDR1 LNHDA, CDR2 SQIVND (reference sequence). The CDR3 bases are TGTGCCAGTAGTACCCTTAGCGGGAGGGTGAGCTCCTACAATGAGCAGTTCTTC. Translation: CASSTLSGRVSSYNEQFF.

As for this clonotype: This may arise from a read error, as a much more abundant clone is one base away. The CDR3 DNA reads as TGTGCCAGCAGCCAAGAACAGATTAGCGGGACCCAGTTCTTC. Amino acids: CASSQEQISGTQFF. The genes are TRBV4-2 and TRBJ2-5; 8 nucleotides align to TRBD2. Near its end, the DNA agrees better with TRBJ2-1, so the J call may be wrong. Germline V CDR1 and CDR2: LGHNA, YNFKEQ. The CDR3 runs to 14 residues.

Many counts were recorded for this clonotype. The CDR3 protein is CASSLKGGSYNEQFF. Written as DNA, the CDR3 is TGTGCCAGCAGCTTGAAAGGAGGAAGTTACAATGAGCAGTTCTTC. The genes are TRBV5-4 and TRBJ2-1; weak D call: TRBD2 (5 bases). Trimming removed 1 base at V and 4 bases at J, with 12 bases between. CDR1 and CDR2 from the germline V gene are SGHNT and YYREEE (reference sequence). This CDR3 contains 15 residues. Full variable domain (outside the CDR3, taken from reference TRBV5-4 and TRBJ2-1): ETGVTQSPTHLIKTRGQQVTLRCSSQSGHNTVSWYQQALGQGPQFIFQYYREEENGRGNFPPRFSGLQFPNYSSELNVNALELDDSALYLCASSLKGGSYNEQFFGPGTRLTVL.

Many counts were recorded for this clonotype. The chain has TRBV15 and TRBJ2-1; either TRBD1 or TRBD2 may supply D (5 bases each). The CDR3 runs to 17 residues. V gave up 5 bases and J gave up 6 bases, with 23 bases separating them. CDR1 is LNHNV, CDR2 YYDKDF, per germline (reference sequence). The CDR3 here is CATSPRDPGLGGNEQFF. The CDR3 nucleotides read TGTGCCACCAGCCCACGGGACCCCGGCTTAGGAGGCAATGAGCAGTTCTTC.

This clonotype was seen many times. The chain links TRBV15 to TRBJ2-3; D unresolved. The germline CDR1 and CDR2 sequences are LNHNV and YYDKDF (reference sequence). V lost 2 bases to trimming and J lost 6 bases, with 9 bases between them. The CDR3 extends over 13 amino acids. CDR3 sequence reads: CATSRHKGDTQYF. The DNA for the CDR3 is TGTGCCACCAGCAGACACAAGGGCGATACGCAGTATTTT.

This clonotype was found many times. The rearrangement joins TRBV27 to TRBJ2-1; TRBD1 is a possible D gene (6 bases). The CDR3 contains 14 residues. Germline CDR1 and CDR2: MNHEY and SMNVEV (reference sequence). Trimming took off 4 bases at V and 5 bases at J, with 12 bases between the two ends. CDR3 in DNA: TGTGCCAGCAGTTGGGCAGGGGCCAACAATGAGCAGTTCTTC. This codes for CASSWAGANNEQFF.

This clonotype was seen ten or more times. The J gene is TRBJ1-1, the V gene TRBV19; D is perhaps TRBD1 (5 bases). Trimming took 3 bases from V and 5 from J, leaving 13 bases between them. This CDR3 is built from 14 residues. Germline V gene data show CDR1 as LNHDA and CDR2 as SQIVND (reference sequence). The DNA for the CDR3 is TGTGCCAGTAGTATTCCCGGGGCGGGAACTGAAGCTTTCTTT. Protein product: CASSIPGAGTEAFF.

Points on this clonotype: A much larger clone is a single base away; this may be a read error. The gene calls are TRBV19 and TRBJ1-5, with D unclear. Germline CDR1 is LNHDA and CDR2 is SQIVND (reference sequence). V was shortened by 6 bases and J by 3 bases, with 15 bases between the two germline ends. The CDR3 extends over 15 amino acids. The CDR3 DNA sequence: TGTGCCAGTAGCCTCGGTCGGCAGACCAATCAGCCCCAGCATTTT. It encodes CASSLGRQTNQPQHF. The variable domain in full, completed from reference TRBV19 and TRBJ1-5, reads DGGITQSPKYLFRKEGQNVTLSCEQNLNHDAMYWYRQDPGQGLRLIYYSQIVNDFQKGDIAEGYSVSREKKESFPLTVTSAQKNPTAFYLCASSLGRQTNQPQHFGDGTRLSIL.

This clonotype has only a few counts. In DNA, the CDR3 is TGCAGCGTTCAAACGTCGGGTTACGAGCAGTACTTC. Protein sequence: CSVQTSGYEQYF. The chain recombines TRBV29-1 with TRBJ2-7; D remains ambiguous. This CDR3 has 12 amino acids. V lost 5 bases, J lost 4 bases, and 12 bases lay in between. Looked up from germline, CDR1 is SQVTM and CDR2 is ANQGSEA.

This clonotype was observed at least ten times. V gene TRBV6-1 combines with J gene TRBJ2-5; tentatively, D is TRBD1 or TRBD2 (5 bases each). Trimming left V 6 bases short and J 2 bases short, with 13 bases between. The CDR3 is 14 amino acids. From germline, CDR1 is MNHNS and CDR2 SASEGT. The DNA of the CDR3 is TGTGCCAGCAGACGATCCGGGGCTCAAGAGACCCAGTACTTC. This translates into CASRRSGAQETQYF.

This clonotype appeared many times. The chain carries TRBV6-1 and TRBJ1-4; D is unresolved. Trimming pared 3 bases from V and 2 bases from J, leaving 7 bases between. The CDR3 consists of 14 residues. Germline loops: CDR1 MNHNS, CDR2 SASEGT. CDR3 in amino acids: CASSDGRTNEKLFF. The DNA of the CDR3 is TGTGCCAGCAGTGACGGACGGACTAATGAAAAACTGTTTTTT.

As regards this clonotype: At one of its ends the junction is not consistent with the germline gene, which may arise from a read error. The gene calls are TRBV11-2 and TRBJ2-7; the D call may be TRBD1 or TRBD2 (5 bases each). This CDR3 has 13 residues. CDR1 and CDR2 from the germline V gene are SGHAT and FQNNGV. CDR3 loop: CASSLDVRQVGHF. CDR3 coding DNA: TGTGCCAGCAGCTTAGATGTTCGGCAGGTGGGACACTTC.

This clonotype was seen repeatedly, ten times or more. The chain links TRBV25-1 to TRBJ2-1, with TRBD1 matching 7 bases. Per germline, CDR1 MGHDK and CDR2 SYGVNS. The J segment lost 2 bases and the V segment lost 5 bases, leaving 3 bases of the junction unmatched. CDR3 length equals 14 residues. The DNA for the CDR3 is TGTGCCAGCAGTAAGGGACAGCCCTACAATGAGCAGTTCTTC. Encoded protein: CASSKGQPYNEQFF.

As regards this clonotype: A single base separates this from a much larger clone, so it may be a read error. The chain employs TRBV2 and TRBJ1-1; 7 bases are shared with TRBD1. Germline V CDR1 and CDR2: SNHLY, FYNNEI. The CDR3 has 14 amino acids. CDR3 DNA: TGTGCCAGCAATCCGACAACAGGGGTTACTGGAGCTTTCTTT. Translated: CASNPTTGVTGAFF.

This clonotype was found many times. The CDR3 region has the DNA TGTGCCAGCACTCAGGTGAACACTGAAGCTTTCTTT. Its translation is CASTQVNTEAFF. This chain uses TRBV28 with TRBJ1-1; D uncertain. Trimming pared 7 bases from V and 0 bases from J, leaving 6 bases between. In germline, CDR1 is MDHEN, CDR2 SYDVKM. The CDR3 loop spans 12 amino acids.

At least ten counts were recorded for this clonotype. CDR3 sequence (DNA): TGTGCCAGCAGTTACGGCTTGGGACAGGCCCTAGAGCAGTACTTC. Its translation is CASSYGLGQALEQYF. The chain joins TRBV6-2 or TRBV6-3 to TRBJ2-7; 8 bases match TRBD1. The V gene end was trimmed by 2 bases and the J gene end by 7 bases; junction bases not matched to a gene: 10. Germline loops: CDR1 MNHEY, CDR2 SVGEGT. This CDR3 is 15 amino acids long.

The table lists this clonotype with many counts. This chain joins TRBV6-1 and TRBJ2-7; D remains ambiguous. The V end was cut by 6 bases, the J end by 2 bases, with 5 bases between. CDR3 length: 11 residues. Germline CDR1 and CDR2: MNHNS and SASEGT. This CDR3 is CASSEPYEQYF. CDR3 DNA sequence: TGTGCCAGCAGCGAACCCTACGAGCAGTACTTC.

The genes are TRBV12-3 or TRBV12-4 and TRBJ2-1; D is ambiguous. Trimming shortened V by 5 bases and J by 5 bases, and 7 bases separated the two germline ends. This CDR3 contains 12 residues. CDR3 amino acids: CASSPIDNEQFF. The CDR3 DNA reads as TGTGCCAGCAGTCCTATTGACAATGAGCAGTTCTTC.

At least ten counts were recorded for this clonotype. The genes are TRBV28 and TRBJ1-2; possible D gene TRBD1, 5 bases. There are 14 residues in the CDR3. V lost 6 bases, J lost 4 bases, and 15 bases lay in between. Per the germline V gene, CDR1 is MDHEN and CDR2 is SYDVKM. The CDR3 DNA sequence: TGTGCCAGCAGCGGTACCGGGACGGGCTATGGCTACACCTTC. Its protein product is CASSGTGTGYGYTF.

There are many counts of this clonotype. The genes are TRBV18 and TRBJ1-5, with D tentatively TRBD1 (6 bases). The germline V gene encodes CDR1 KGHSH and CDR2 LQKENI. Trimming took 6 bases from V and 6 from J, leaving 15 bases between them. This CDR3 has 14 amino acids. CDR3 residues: CASSLQGWAQPQHF. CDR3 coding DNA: TGTGCCAGCTCTCTCCAGGGGTGGGCTCAGCCCCAGCATTTT.

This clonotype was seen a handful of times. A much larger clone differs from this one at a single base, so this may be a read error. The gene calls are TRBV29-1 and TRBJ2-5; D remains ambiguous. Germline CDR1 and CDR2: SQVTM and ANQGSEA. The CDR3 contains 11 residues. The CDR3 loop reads CSIWVQETQYF. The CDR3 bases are TGCAGTATATGGGTCCAAGAGACCCAGTACTTC.

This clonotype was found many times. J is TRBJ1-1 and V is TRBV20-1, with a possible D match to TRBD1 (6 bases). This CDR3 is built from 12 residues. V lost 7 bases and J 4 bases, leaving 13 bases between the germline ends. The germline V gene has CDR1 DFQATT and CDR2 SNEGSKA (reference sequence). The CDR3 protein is CSGSGQFTEAFF. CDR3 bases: TGCAGTGGGAGCGGACAGTTCACTGAAGCTTTCTTT.